This record covers a single T cell receptor beta chain. The record originates from a study of technical replicates of blood from four donors. Assay used: immunoSEQ multiplex PCR; TCRdb lists only in-frame clones, some missing. The top ten hold around 0.22% of the sample, which has tens of thousands of clones, around 97% seen once. Germline lookup yields CDR1 KGHSH and CDR2 LQKENI. The CDR3 spans 13 residues. Germline trimming cut 1 base from V and 7 bases from J; bases unmatched to any gene: 1. The clonotype originates from a human donor in good health. Sequenced sample: T cells isolated from PBMCs. J is TRBJ2-1 and V is TRBV18; TRBD1 matches 7 bases. The CDR3: CASSPRQGNEQFF. The CDR3 DNA follows: TGTGCCAGCTCACCACGACAGGGTAATGAGCAGTTCTTC.